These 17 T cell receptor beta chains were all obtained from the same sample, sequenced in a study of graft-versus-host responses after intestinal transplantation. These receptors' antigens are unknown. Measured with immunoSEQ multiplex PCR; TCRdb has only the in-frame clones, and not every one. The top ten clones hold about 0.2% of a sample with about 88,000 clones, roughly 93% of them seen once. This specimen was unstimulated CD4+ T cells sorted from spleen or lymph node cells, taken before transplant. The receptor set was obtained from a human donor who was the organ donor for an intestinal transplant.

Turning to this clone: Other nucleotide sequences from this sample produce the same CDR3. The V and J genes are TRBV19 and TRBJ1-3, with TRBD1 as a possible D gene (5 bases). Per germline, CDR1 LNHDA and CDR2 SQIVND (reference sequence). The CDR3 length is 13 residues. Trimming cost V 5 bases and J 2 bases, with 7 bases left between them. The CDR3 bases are TGTGCCAGTAGTCCGACAGCTGGAAACACCATATATTTT. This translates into CASSPTAGNTIYF.

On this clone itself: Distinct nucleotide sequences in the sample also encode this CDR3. The CDR3 is CASSLEPSLSYNEQFF. In DNA, the CDR3 is TGCGCCAGCAGCTTAGAGCCTAGCCTCTCCTACAATGAGCAGTTCTTC. The chain links TRBV5-1 to TRBJ2-1; D might be TRBD2 (5 bases). Trimming took off 2 bases at V and 0 bases at J, with 12 bases between the two ends. In germline, CDR1 is SGHRS, CDR2 YFSETQ. The CDR3 is 16 amino acids.

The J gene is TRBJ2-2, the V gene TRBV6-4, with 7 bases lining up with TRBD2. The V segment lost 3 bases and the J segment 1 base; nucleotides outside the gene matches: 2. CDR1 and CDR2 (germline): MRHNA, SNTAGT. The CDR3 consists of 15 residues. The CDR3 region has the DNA TGTGCCAGCAGTGAAGTAGCGGGGAACACCGGGGAGCTGTTTTTT. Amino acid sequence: CASSEVAGNTGELFF.

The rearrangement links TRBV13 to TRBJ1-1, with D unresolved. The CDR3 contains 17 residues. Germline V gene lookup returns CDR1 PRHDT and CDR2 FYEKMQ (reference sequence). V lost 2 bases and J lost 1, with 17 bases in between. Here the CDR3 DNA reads TGTGCCAGCAGCTTAAGAGGAGGTGGGCAGGCGAACACTGAAGCTTTCTTT. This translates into CASSLRGGGQANTEAFF.

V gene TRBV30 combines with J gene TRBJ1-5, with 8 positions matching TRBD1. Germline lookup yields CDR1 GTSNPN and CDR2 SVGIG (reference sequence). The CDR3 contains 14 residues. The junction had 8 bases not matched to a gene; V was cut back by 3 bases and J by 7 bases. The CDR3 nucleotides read TGTGCCTGGAGCAGGGGACAGGTTGGCCAGCCCCAGCATTTT. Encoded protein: CAWSRGQVGQPQHF.

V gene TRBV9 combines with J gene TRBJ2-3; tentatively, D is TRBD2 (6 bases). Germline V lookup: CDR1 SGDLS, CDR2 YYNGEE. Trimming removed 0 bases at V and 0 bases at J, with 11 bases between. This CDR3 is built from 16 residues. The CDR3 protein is CASSVGGTPSTDTQYF. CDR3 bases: TGTGCCAGCAGCGTAGGCGGGACGCCTAGCACAGATACGCAGTATTTT.

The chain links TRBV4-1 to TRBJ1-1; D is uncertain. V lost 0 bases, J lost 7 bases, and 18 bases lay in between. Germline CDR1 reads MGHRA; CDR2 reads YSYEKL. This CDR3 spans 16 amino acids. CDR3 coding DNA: TGCGCCAGCAGCCAAGATCCCAGATCTGTGTCCAGTGAAGCTTTCTTT. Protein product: CASSQDPRSVSSEAFF.

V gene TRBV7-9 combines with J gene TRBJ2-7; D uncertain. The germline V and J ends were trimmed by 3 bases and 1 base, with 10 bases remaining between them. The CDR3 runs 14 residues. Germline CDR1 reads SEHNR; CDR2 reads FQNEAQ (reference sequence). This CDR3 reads CASSFEQTSYEQYF. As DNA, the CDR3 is TGTGCCAGCAGCTTTGAGCAGACGTCCTACGAGCAGTACTTC. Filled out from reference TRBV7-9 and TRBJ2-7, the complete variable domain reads DTGVSQNPRHKITKRGQNVTFRCDPISEHNRLYWYRQTLGQGPEFLTYFQNEAQLEKSRLLSDRFSAERPKGSFSTLEIQRTEQGDSAMYLCASSFEQTSYEQYFGPGTRLTVT.

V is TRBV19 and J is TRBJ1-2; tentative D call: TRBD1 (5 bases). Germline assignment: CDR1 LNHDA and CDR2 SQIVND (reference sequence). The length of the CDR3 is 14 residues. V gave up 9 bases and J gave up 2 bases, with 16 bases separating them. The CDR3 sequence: CASRPSGTNYGYTF. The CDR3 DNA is TGTGCCAGCCGTCCCTCCGGGACCAACTATGGCTACACCTTC.

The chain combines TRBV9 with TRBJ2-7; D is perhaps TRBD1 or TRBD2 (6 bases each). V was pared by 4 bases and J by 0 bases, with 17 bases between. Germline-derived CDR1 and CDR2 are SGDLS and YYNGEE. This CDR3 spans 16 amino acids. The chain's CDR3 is CASSPRGQMSSYEQYF. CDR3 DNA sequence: TGTGCCAGCAGCCCTCGGGGGCAGATGAGCTCCTACGAGCAGTACTTC.

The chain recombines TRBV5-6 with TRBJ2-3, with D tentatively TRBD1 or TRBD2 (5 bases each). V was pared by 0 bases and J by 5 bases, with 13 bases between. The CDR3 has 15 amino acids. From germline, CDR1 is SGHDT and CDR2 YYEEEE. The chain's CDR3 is CASSLVGTPGDTQYF. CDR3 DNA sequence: TGTGCCAGCAGCTTGGTGGGGACGCCGGGAGATACGCAGTATTTT.

CDR3 coding DNA: TGTGCCAGCAGCTTGGCGACAGGGGGCACCGGGGAGCTGTTTTTT. Translation: CASSLATGGTGELFF. The chain links TRBV5-4 to TRBJ2-2; TRBD1 agrees at 9 bases. This CDR3 is built from 15 residues. Trimming cost V 0 bases and J 4 bases; bases outside gene matches: 1. Germline-derived CDR1 and CDR2 are SGHNT and YYREEE (reference sequence).

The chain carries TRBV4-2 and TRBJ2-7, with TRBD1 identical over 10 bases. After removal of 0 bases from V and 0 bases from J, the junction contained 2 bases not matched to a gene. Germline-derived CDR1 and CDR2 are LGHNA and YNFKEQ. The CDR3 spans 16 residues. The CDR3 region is CASSQDRTGGSYEQYF. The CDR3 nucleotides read TGTGCCAGCAGCCAAGATAGGACAGGGGGCTCCTACGAGCAGTACTTC.

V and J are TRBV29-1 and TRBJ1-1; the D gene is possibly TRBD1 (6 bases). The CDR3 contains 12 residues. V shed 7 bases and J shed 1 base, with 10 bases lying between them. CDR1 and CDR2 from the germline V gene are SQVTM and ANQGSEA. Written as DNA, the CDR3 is TGCAGCGGAACAGGGCAGAACACTGAAGCTTTCTTT. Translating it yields CSGTGQNTEAFF.

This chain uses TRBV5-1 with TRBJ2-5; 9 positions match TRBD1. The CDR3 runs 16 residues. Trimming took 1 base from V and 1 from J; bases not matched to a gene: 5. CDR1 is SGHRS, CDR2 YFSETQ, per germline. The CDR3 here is CASSLRTGGFQETQYF. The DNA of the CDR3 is TGCGCCAGCAGCTTGAGAACAGGGGGCTTCCAAGAGACCCAGTACTTC.

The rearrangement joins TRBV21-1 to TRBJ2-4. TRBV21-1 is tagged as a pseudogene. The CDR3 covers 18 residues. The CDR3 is CASSKELGGDRSKNIQYF. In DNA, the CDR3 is TGTGCCAGCAGCAAGGAGTTGGGGGGCGATCGATCCAAAAACATTCAGTACTTC.

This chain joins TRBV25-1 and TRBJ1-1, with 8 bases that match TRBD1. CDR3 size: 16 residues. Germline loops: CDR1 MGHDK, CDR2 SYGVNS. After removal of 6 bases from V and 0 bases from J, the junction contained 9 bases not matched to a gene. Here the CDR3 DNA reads TGTGCCAGCAGGAAGTACGGACAGGGAATGAACACTGAAGCTTTCTTT. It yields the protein CASRKYGQGMNTEAFF.